The 18 T cell receptor beta chains below were found in one sample sequenced in a study of cytomegalovirus exposure and HLA in healthy donors. Researchers ran the PCR with 60 Vbeta and 13 Jbeta primers. Some clones are missing from TCRdb's copy, which holds only in-frame ones; the method was immunoSEQ multiplex PCR. The table shows tens of thousands of clones, with approximately 84% occurring only once. Sequencing was carried out using PBMCs. The source is a woman between 50 and 59 years old in good health and CMV-seronegative.

The chain combines TRBV5-1 with TRBJ1-5, with D unresolved. The CDR3 runs to 14 residues. Trimming pared 4 bases from V and 0 bases from J, leaving 8 bases between. Per the germline V gene, CDR1 is SGHRS and CDR2 is YFSETQ. The CDR3, as DNA: TGCGCCAGCAGCGCCGAGGGTAGCAATCAGCCCCAGCATTTT. It codes for CASSAEGSNQPQHF.

The chain joins TRBV7-9 to TRBJ1-2; 7 bases match TRBD1. With 5 bases clipped from V and 6 bases from J, the junction kept 6 bases outside the gene matches. From germline, CDR1 is SEHNR and CDR2 FQNEAQ (reference sequence). CDR3 length: 13 residues. The CDR3 coding sequence is TGTGCCAGCAGCCCCGACAGGGAAGATGGCTACACCTTC. Translating it yields CASSPDREDGYTF.

V usage is TRBV27 and J usage is TRBJ2-2; maybe TRBD1 (5 bases). The ends were cut back, 3 bases at V and 3 bases at J, with 11 bases in the middle. Germline loops: CDR1 MNHEY, CDR2 SMNVEV (reference sequence). CDR3 length: 15 residues. The chain's CDR3 is CASSLRQKYTGELFF. The CDR3 DNA follows: TGTGCCAGCAGTTTGAGACAGAAATACACCGGGGAGCTGTTTTTT.

This clone was recorded only once. A junction boundary mismatches the germline segment, possibly from a read error. The chain carries TRBV9 and TRBJ2-3; possible D gene TRBD2, 8 bases. Germline CDR1 SGDLS, CDR2 YYNGEE. The CDR3 covers 17 residues. The CDR3 region has the DNA TGTGTCAGCAGCGTTCTCCGGGAGGGGGCAAGCACAGATACGCAGTATTTT. It yields the protein CVSSVLREGASTDTQYF.

The chain joins TRBV19 to TRBJ1-1, with D uncertain. The CDR3 loop spans 13 amino acids. The germline V gene has CDR1 LNHDA and CDR2 SQIVND (reference sequence). V lost 3 bases to trimming and J lost 3 bases, with 8 bases between them. This chain's CDR3 is CASSILADTEAFF. The CDR3 coding sequence is TGTGCCAGTAGTATTTTGGCAGACACTGAAGCTTTCTTT.

V gene TRBV5-1 combines with J gene TRBJ2-1; 9 bases fit TRBD1. From germline, CDR1 is SGHRS and CDR2 YFSETQ. V lost 7 bases, J lost 6 bases, and 8 bases stayed unmatched. The CDR3 loop spans 14 amino acids. CDR3: CASAAGTGSNEQFF. The CDR3 bases are TGCGCCAGCGCCGCCGGGACAGGGTCCAATGAGCAGTTCTTC.

The V gene is TRBV28, the J gene TRBJ2-7; perhaps TRBD1 as D (6 bases). Germline V gene data show CDR1 as MDHEN and CDR2 as SYDVKM. This CDR3 spans 11 amino acids. V gave up 4 bases and J gave up 5 bases, with 6 bases separating them. DNA of the CDR3: TGTGCCAGCAGTTACAGGGACGAGCAGTACTTC. Translated: CASSYRDEQYF.

This sequence joins TRBV4-3 and TRBJ2-3, with 9 bases identical to TRBD1. V lost 1 base to trimming and J lost 2 bases; unmatched junction nucleotides: 1. Germline V gene sequence: CDR1 LGHNA, CDR2 YSLEER. The CDR3 is made up of 15 amino acids. CDR3 loop: CASSQGDRATDTQYF. DNA for the CDR3: TGCGCCAGCAGCCAAGGGGACAGGGCCACAGATACGCAGTATTTT.

The chain joins TRBV21-1 to TRBJ1-3; TRBD1, as called in the table, went unchecked against the DNA. TRBV21-1 corresponds to a pseudogene. The CDR3 spans 16 residues. As DNA, the CDR3 is TGTGCCAGCAGCATTGGCCTGGACAGGGCTGGAAACACCATATATTTT. Its translation is CASSIGLDRAGNTIYF.

CDR3 nucleotide sequence: TGTGCCAGCAGCGTCGGGACAGGGAACACTGAAGCTTTCTTT. Protein: CASSVGTGNTEAFF. The rearrangement links TRBV7-9 to TRBJ1-1, with 8 bases lining up with TRBD1. V gave up 5 bases and J gave up 1 base; unmatched junction bases: 3. The length of the CDR3 is 14 residues. Germline lookup yields CDR1 SEHNR and CDR2 FQNEAQ (reference sequence). Filled out from reference TRBV7-9 and TRBJ1-1, the complete variable domain reads DTGVSQNPRHKITKRGQNVTFRCDPISEHNRLYWYRQTLGQGPEFLTYFQNEAQLEKSRLLSDRFSAERPKGSFSTLEIQRTEQGDSAMYLCASSVGTGNTEAFFGQGTRLTVV.

The rearrangement joins TRBV5-1 to TRBJ1-2; 8 bases fit TRBD1. The CDR3 has 14 amino acids. Germline CDR1 SGHRS, CDR2 YFSETQ. J lost 8 bases, V lost 4 bases, and 10 bases had no gene match. The CDR3 coding sequence is TGCGCCAGCAGCCCCGGACAGGGCCGTCTGGGCTACACCTTC. Residues: CASSPGQGRLGYTF. Full variable domain (outside the CDR3, taken from reference TRBV5-1 and TRBJ1-2): KAGVTQTPRYLIKTRGQQVTLSCSPISGHRSVSWYQQTPGQGLQFLFEYFSETQRNKGNFPGRFSGRQFSNSRSEMNVSTLELGDSALYLCASSPGQGRLGYTFGSGTRLTVV.

This clone appeared a single time. The gene calls are TRBV2 and TRBJ2-7; TRBD2 aligns across 14 bases. The CDR3 has 18 amino acids. Trimming took 8 bases from V and 0 from J; bases not matched to a gene: 12. The germline V gene has CDR1 SNHLY and CDR2 FYNNEI. Written as DNA, the CDR3 is TGTGCCAGCCGACAGACTAGCGGGAGGGCTACGAGCTCCTACGAGCAGTACTTC. This translates into CASRQTSGRATSSYEQYF. Full variable domain (missing parts from reference TRBV2 and TRBJ2-7): EPEVTQTPSHQVTQMGQEVILRCVPISNHLYFYWYRQILGQKVEFLVSFYNNEISEKSEIFDDQFSVERPDGSNFTLKIRSTKLEDSAMYFCASRQTSGRATSSYEQYFGPGTRLTVT.

The chain is built from TRBV15 and TRBJ2-7, with D possibly matching TRBD1 (6 bases). Germline V gives CDR1 LNHNV, CDR2 YYDKDF (reference sequence). Trimming removed 5 bases at V and 0 bases at J, with 11 bases between. CDR3 length: 14 residues. The CDR3 loop is CATSDYRDSYEQYF. CDR3 sequence (DNA): TGTGCCACCAGCGATTACAGGGACTCCTACGAGCAGTACTTC.

This clone was found a few times. The rearrangement uses TRBV6-6 and TRBJ1-1; TRBD1 matches 9 bases. This CDR3 spans 15 amino acids. V lost 2 bases and J lost 7; bases outside the gene matches: 8. Germline CDR1 MNHNY, CDR2 SVGAGI (reference sequence). CDR3 in amino acids: CASSYPGTGNDEAFF. In DNA, the CDR3 is TGTGCCAGCAGTTACCCCGGGACAGGGAATGATGAAGCTTTCTTT.

V usage is TRBV2 and J usage is TRBJ2-7; D is ambiguous. The CDR3 has 12 amino acids. CDR1 is SNHLY, CDR2 FYNNEI, per germline. The germline V and J ends were trimmed by 1 base and 3 bases, with 4 bases remaining between them. The CDR3 protein is CASSEGYYEQYV. The CDR3 region has the DNA TGTGCCAGCAGTGAAGGTTACTACGAGCAGTACGTC.

V usage is TRBV11-2 and J usage is TRBJ2-1; perhaps TRBD2 as D (5 bases). The CDR3 contains 13 residues. Trimming stripped 2 bases from V and 6 bases from J, with 8 bases between. Germline CDR1 reads SGHAT; CDR2 reads FQNNGV. The CDR3 DNA reads TGTGCCAGCAGCTTACCTAGCATCAATGAGCAGTTCTTC. Its translation: CASSLPSINEQFF. The full variable domain, completed using reference TRBV11-2 and TRBJ2-1, is EAGVAQSPRYKIIEKRQSVAFWCNPISGHATLYWYQQILGQGPKLLIQFQNNGVVDDSQLPKDRFSAERLKGVDSTLKIQPAKLEDSAVYLCASSLPSINEQFFGPGTRLTVL.

V and J are TRBV29-1 and TRBJ1-2, with 7 bases matching TRBD1. V shed 1 base and J 3 bases; nucleotides not matched to a gene: 5. The CDR3 covers 14 residues. Germline V lookup: CDR1 SQVTM, CDR2 ANQGSEA. The CDR3 region has the DNA TGCAGCGTTGAAGCCGGCAGGGGGGACTATGGCTACACCTTC. Protein sequence: CSVEAGRGDYGYTF.

Only one count was recorded for this clone. One end of the junction varies from germline; a read error may be responsible. The rearrangement uses TRBV9 and TRBJ2-2, with D perhaps TRBD2 (5 bases). In germline, CDR1 is SGDLS, CDR2 YYNGEE. The CDR3 loop spans 14 amino acids. The CDR3 loop is CPHPGFANTGELFF. The CDR3 DNA is TGCCCCCATCCGGGATTCGCGAACACCGGGGAGCTGTTTTTT.